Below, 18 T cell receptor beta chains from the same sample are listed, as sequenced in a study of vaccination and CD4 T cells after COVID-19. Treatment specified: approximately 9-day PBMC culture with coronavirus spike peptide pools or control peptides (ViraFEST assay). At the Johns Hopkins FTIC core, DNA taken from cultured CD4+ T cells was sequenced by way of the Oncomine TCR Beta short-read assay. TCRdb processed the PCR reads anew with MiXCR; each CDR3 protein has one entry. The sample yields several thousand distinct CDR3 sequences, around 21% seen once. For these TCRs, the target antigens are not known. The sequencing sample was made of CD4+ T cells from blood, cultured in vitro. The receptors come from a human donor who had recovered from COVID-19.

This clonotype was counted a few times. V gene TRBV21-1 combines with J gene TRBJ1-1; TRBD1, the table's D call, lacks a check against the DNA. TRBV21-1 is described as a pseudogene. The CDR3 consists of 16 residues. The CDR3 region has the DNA TGTGCCAGCAGCCCTAAGGGACAGGGCGATAAGACTGAAGCTTTCTTT. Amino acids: CASSPKGQGDKTEAFF.

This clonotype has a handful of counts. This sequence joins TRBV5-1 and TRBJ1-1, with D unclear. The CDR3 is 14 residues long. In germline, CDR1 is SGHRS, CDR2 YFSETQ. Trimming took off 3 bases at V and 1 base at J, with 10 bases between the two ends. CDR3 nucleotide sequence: TGCGCCAGCAGCTCCTACGTTACGAACACTGAAGCTTTCTTT. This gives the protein CASSSYVTNTEAFF.

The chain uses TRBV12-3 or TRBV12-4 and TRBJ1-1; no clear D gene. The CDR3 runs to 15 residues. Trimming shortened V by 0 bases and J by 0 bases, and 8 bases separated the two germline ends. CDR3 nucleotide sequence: TGTGCCAGCAGTTTAGCAGGCGAGATGAACACTGAAGCTTTCTTT. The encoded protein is CASSLAGEMNTEAFF.

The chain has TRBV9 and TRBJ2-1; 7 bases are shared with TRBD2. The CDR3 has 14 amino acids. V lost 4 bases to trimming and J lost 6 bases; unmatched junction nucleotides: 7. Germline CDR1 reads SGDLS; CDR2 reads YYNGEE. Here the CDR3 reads CASSTRTGGNEQFF. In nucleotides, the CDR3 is TGTGCCAGCAGCACGCGGACGGGGGGCAATGAGCAGTTCTTC.

CDR3 in DNA: TGCAGTGCTTCGGACAGCTCCTATAATTCACCCCTCCACTTT. As protein: CSASDSSYNSPLHF. The chain joins TRBV20-1 to TRBJ1-6; perhaps TRBD1 as D (6 bases). This CDR3 comprises 14 residues. Between the trimmed V and J ends, which lost 5 bases and 0 bases, there was a span of 8 bases. Germline CDR1 reads DFQATT; CDR2 reads SNEGSKA (reference sequence).

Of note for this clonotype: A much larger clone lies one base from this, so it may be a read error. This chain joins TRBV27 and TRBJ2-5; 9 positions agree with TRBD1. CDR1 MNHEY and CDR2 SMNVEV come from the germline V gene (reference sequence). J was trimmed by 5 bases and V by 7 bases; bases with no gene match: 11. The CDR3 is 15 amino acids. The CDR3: CASTRPSGTGETQYF. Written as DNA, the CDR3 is TGTGCCAGCACCAGACCCTCCGGGACAGGGGAGACCCAGTACTTC.

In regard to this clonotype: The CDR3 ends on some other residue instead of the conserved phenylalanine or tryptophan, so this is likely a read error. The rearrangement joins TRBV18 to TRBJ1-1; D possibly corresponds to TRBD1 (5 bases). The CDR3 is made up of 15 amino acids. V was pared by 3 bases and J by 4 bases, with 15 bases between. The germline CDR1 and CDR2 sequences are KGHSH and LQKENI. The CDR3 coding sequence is TGTGCCAGCTCACCGACGCAGGGAGTTATCACTGAAGCTTTCCTT. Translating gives CASSPTQGVITEAFL.

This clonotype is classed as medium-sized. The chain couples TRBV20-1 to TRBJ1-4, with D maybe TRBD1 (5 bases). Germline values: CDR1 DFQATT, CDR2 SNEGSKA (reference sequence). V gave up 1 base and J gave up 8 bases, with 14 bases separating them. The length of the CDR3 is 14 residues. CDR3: CSARGVGGAEKLFF. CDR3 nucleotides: TGCAGTGCTAGAGGGGTTGGGGGTGCAGAAAAACTGTTTTTT.

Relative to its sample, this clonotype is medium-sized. The CDR3, as DNA: TGTGCCAGCAGAGTTGGACTAGCGGAGGGCAATGAGCAGTTCTTC. It translates to CASRVGLAEGNEQFF. This chain connects TRBV11-2 to TRBJ2-1; 10 bases are shared with TRBD2. Trimming at V came to 6 bases and at J to 6 bases, leaving 8 bases not matched to a gene. Germline CDR1 and CDR2: SGHAT and FQNNGV. The CDR3 has 15 amino acids.

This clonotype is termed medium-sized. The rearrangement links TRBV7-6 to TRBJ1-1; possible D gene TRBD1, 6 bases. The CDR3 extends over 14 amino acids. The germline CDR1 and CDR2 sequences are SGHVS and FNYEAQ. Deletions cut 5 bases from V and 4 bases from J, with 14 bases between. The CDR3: CASSEHRVGTEAFF. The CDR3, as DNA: TGTGCCAGCAGCGAGCACAGGGTTGGCACTGAAGCTTTCTTT.

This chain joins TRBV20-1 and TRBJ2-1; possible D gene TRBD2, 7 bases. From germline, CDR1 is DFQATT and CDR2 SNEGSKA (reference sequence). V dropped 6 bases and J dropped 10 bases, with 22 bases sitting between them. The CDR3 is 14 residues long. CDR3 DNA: TGCAGTGCGCTACAGGGAGGGGGTTTGTGGGAGCAGTTCTTC. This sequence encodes CSALQGGGLWEQFF.

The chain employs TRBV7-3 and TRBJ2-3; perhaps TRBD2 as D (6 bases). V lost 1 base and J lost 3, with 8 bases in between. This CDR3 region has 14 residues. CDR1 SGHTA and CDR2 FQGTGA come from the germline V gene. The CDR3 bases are TGTGCCAGCAGCTTAAGGGCGGGAACAGATACGCAGTATTTT. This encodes CASSLRAGTDTQYF.

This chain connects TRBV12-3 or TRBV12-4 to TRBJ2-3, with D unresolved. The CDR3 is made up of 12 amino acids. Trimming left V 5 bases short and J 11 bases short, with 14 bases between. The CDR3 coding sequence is TGTGCCAGCAGTACTGCCACGTTCAGGCAGTATTTT. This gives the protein CASSTATFRQYF.

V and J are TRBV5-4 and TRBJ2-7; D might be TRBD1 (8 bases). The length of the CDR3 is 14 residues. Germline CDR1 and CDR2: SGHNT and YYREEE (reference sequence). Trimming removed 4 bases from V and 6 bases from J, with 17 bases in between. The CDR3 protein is CASSNRGGVGEQYF. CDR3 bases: TGTGCCAGCAGCAACAGGGGGGGGGTCGGCGAGCAGTACTTC.

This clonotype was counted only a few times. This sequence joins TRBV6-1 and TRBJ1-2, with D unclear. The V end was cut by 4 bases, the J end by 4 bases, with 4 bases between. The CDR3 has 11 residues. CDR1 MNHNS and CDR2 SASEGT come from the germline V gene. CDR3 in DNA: TGTGCCAGCAGTGCTGGCTATGGCTACACCTTC. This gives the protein CASSAGYGYTF.

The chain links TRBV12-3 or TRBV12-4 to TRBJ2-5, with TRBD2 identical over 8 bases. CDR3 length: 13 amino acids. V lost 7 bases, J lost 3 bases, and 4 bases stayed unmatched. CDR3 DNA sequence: TGTGCCAGCACTCCGGGACTAGAAGAGACCCAGTACTTC. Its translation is CASTPGLEETQYF.

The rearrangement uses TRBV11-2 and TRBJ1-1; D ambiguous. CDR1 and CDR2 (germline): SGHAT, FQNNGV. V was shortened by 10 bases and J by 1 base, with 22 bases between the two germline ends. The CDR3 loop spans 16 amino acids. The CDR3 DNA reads TGTGCCAAGGGCTACGGGGTTACAGTACAGAACACTGAAGCTTTCTTT. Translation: CAKGYGVTVQNTEAFF.

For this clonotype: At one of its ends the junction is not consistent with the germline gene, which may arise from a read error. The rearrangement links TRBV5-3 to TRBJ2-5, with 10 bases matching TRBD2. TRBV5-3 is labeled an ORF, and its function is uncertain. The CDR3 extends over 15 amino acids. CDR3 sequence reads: CASSLLAGVQETQYF. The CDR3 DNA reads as TGTGCCAGCAGCTTGCTAGCGGGGGTCCAAGAGACCCAGTACTTC.